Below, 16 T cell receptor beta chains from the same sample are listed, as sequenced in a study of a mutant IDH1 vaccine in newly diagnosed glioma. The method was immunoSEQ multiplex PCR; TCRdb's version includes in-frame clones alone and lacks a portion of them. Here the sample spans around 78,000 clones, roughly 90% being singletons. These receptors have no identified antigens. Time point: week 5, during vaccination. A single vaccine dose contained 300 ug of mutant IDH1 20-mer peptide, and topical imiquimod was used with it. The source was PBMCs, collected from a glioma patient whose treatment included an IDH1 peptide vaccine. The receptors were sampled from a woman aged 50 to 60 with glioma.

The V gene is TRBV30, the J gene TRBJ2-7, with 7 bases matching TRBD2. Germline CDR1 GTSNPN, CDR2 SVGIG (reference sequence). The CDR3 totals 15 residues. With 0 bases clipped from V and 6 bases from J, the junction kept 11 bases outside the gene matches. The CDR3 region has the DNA TGTGCCTGGAGTGTAACCGGGACTACCGTTTTCGAGCAGTACTTC. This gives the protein CAWSVTGTTVFEQYF.

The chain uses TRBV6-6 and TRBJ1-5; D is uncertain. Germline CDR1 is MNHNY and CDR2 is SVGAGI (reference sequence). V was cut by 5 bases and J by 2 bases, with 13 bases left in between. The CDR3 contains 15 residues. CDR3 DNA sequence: TGTGCCAGCAGTGGTTTTGGGTCGGGCAATCAGCCCCAGCATTTT. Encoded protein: CASSGFGSGNQPQHF.

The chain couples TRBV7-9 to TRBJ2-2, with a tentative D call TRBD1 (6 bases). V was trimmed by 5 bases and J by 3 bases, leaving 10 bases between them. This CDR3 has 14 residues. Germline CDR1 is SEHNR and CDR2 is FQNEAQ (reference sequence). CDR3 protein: CASSLDSHTGELFF. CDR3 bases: TGTGCCAGCAGCCTGGACAGCCACACCGGGGAGCTGTTTTTT.

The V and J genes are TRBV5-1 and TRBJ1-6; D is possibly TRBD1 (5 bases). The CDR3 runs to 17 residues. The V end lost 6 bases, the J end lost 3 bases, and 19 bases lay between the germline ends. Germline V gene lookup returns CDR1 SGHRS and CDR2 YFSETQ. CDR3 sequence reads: CASKAGSTPSYNSPLHF. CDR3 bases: TGCGCCAGCAAGGCAGGGTCGACGCCCAGCTATAATTCACCCCTCCACTTT.

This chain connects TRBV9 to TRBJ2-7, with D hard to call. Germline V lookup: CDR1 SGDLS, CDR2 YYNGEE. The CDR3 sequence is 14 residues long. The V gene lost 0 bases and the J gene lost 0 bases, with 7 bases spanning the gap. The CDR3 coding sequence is TGTGCCAGCAGCGTAGTCAGCAGCTCCTACGAGCAGTACTTC. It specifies CASSVVSSSYEQYF.

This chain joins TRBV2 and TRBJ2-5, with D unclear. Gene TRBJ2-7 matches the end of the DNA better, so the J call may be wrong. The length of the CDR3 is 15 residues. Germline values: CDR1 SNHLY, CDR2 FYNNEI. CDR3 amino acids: CASRHDWQSSYEQYF. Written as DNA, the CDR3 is TGTGCCAGCAGGCACGACTGGCAGAGCTCCTACGAGCAGTACTTC.

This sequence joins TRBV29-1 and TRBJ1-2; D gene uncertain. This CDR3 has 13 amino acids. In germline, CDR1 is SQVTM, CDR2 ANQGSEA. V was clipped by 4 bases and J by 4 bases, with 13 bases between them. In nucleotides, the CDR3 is TGCAGCGTTGCAGGCGGTGCAGGCTATGGCTACACCTTC. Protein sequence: CSVAGGAGYGYTF.

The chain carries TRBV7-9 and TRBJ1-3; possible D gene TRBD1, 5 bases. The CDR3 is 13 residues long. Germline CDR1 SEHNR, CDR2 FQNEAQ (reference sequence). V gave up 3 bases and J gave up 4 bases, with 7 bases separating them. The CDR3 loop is CASSFRGGNTIYF. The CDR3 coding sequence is TGTGCCAGCAGCTTCCGGGGGGGAAACACCATATATTTT.

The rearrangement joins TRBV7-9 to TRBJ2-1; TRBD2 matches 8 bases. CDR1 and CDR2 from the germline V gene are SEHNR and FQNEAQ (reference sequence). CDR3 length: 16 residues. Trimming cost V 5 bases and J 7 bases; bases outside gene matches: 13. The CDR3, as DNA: TGTGCCAGCAGCCCTCGAGCGGGAGCGTTAGGGAATGAGCAGTTCTTC. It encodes CASSPRAGALGNEQFF.

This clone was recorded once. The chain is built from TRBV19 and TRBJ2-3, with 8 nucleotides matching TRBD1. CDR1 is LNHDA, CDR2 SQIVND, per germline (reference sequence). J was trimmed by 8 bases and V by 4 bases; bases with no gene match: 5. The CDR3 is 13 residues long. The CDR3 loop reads CASSRGQESTQYF. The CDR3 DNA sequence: TGTGCCAGTAGTAGGGGACAGGAGAGTACGCAGTATTTT.

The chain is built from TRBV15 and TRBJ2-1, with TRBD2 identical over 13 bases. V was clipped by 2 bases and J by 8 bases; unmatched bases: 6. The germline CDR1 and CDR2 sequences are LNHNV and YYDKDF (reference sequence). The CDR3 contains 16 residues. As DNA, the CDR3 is TGTGCCACCAGCAGACCCGGACTAGCGGGAGTCTATGAGCAGTTCTTC. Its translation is CATSRPGLAGVYEQFF.

CDR3 loop: CASSPRRGDTQYF. The CDR3, as DNA: TGCGCCAGCAGCCCCAGGAGGGGAGATACGCAGTATTTT. The chain recombines TRBV5-1 with TRBJ2-3; D possibly corresponds to TRBD2 (6 bases). Germline CDR1 and CDR2: SGHRS and YFSETQ. The CDR3 loop spans 13 amino acids. Trimming removed 4 bases at V and 5 bases at J, with 11 bases between.

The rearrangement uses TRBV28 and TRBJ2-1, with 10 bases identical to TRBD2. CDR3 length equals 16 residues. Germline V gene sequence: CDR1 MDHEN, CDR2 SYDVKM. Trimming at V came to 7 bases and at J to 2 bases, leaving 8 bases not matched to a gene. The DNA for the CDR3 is TGTGCCAGCAATGGTGTTGGGACTAGCGCCTACAATGAGCAGTTCTTC. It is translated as CASNGVGTSAYNEQFF. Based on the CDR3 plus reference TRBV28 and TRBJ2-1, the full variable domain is DVKVTQSSRYLVKRTGEKVFLECVQDMDHENMFWYRQDPGLGLRLIYFSYDVKMKEKGDIPEGYSVSREKKERFSLILESASTNQTSMYLCASNGVGTSAYNEQFFGPGTRLTVL.

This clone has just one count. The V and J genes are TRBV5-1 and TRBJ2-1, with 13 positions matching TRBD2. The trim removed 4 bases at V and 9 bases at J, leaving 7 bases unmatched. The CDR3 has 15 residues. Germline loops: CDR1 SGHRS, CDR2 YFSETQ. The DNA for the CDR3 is TGCGCCAGCAGCAACGGACTAGCGGGAGCGGGTGAGCAGTTCTTC. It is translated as CASSNGLAGAGEQFF. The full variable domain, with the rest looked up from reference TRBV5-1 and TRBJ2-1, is KAGVTQTPRYLIKTRGQQVTLSCSPISGHRSVSWYQQTPGQGLQFLFEYFSETQRNKGNFPGRFSGRQFSNSRSEMNVSTLELGDSALYLCASSNGLAGAGEQFFGPGTRLTVL.

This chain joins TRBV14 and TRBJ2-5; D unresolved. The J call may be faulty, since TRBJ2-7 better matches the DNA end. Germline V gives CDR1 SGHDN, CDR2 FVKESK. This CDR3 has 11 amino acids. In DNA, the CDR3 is TGTGCCAGCAGCCCCGCCTACGAGCAGTACTTC. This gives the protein CASSPAYEQYF.

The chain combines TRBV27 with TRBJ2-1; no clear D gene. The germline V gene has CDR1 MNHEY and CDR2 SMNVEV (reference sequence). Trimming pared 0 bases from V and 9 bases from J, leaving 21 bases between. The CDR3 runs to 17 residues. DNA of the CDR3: TGTGCCAGCAGTTTATCCCCTCCGGTCGCGAGCGAAGCTGAGCAGTTCTTC. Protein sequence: CASSLSPPVASEAEQFF.